This T cell receptor (beta chain) was captured by sequencing in a study of T cell clonality in common variable immunodeficiency. General study points: In common variable immunodeficiency, TCR beta chains reportedly carried fewer deletions and N-nucleotide insertions.

V lost 0 bases, J lost 5 bases, and 11 bases lay in between. The CDR3 sequence is 14 residues long. The germline V gene encodes CDR1 SGHKS and CDR2 YYEKEE (reference sequence). This clone was counted ten times or more. No antigen is known for it. With the read ending 3 residues before the CDR3 end, the germline J gene is used to fill in that end. Libraries were prepared by immunoSEQ multiplex PCR; TCRdb keeps only in-frame clonotypes and omits some of them. In total the sample includes around 32,000 clones, none of them seen once. Sequencing was carried out using peripheral blood mononuclear cells. This chain uses TRBV5-5 with TRBJ1-1; D perhaps matches TRBD1 (5 bases). The TCR comes from a human donor with common variable immunodeficiency. Incomplete CDR3 DNA: TGTGCCAGCAGCTTGGGGGGCATGACGACTGAA. Residues: CASSLGGMTTE. The CDR3 in full is CASSLGGMTTEAFF.